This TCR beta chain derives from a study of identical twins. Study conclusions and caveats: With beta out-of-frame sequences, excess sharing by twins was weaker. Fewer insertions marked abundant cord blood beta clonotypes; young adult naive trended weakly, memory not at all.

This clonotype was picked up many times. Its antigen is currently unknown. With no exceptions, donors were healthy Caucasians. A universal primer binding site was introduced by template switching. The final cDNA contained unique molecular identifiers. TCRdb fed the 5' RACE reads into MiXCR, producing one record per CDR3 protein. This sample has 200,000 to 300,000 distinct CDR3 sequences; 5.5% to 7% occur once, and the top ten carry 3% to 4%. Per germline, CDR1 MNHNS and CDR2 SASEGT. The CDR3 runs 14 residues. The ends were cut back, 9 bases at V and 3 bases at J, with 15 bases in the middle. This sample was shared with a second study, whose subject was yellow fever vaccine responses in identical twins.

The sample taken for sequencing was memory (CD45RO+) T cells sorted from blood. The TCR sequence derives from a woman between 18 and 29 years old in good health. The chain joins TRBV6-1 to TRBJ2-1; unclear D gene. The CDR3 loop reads CARLAGDHYNEQFF. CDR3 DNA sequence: TGTGCCAGATTAGCTGGTGATCACTACAATGAGCAGTTCTTC.